This entry concerns a single T cell receptor (beta chain). Antigen unknown. The sample originates from a study of cytomegalovirus exposure and HLA in healthy donors. Study background: The study placed less than 90% of its 398 genotyped donors in the Caucasian-associated ancestry cluster. Study-wide results and caveats: Across all donors, roughly uniform sequencing depth was an assumption of the presence/absence analyses.

Healthy donors of bone marrow made up the group. Primers: 60 Vbeta forward and 13 Jbeta reverse. Produced via immunoSEQ multiplex PCR; TCRdb's table is partial and in-frame only. The profile covers 150,000 or so clones, with 80% appearing a single time and 10% to 15% taken by the ten largest. The V and J ends lost 6 bases and 4 bases respectively, with 16 bases between them. This CDR3 is 15 amino acids long. CDR1 and CDR2 (germline): SEHNR, FQNEAQ (reference sequence). The receptor was derived from a man between 25 and 39 years old in good health and CMV-seropositive. The gene calls are TRBV7-9 and TRBJ2-1; D might be TRBD2 (6 bases). What was sequenced was PBMCs. In DNA, the CDR3 is TGTGCCAGCAGGTCTCCCGGGACTGGATACAATGAGCAGTTCTTC. Its translation is CASRSPGTGYNEQFF.